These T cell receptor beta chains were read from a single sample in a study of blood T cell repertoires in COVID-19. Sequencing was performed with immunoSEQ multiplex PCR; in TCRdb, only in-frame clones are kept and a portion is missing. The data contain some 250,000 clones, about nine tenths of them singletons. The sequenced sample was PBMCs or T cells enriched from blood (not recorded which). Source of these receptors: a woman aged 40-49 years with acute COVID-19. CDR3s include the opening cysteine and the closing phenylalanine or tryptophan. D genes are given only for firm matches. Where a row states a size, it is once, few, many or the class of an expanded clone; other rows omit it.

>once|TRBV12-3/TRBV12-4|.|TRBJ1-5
CASSRRENQPQHF
TGTGCCAGCAGCCGCCGGGAGAATCAGCCCCAGCATTTT
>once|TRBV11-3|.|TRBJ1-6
CASSVGVDTYNSPLHF
TGTGCCAGCAGCGTCGGTGTAGACACCTATAATTCACCCCTCCACTTT
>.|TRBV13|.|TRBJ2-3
CASSVGRGFTDTQYF
TGTGCCAGCAGCGTCGGTCGGGGGTTCACAGATACGCAGTATTTT
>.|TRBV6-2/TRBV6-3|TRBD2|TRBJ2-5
CASSSPGLAGVGETQYF
TGTGCCAGCAGTAGTCCGGGACTAGCGGGAGTTGGGGAGACCCAGTACTTC
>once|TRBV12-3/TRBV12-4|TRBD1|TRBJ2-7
CASSLDRVNEQYF
TGTGCCAGCAGTTTGGACAGGGTCAACGAGCAGTACTTC
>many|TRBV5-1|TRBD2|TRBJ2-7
CASSLGTWGLAGDSEQYF
TGCGCCAGCAGCTTGGGGACGTGGGGACTAGCGGGAGACAGCGAGCAGTACTTC
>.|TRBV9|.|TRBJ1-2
CASSADRRANYGYTF
TGTGCCAGCAGCGCCGACAGGCGAGCTAACTATGGCTACACCTTC
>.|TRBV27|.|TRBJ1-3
CASRETAGNTIYF
TGTGCCAGCAGGGAAACAGCTGGAAACACCATATATTTT
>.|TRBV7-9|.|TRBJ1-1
CASRKTGGAEAFF
TGTGCCAGCAGGAAAACGGGGGGTGCTGAAGCTTTCTTT
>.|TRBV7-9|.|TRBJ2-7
CASSLGGAEQYF
TGTGCCAGCAGCTTAGGCGGGGCCGAGCAGTACTTC
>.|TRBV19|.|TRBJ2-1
CASSIYTNRAYNEQFF
TGTGCCAGTAGTATTTATACGAACAGGGCCTACAATGAGCAGTTCTTC
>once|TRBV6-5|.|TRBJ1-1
CASQRANTEAFF
TGTGCCAGCCAGCGGGCCAACACTGAAGCTTTCTTT
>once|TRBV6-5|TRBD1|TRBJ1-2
CASSRTGASGYTF
TGTGCCAGCAGTAGGACAGGGGCGAGCGGCTACACCTTC
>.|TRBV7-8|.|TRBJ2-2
CASSSSPSTDNTGELFF
TGTGCCAGCAGCTCCAGCCCCTCGACAGATAACACCGGGGAGCTGTTTTTT
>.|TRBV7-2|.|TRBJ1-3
CASSFGRGRNTIYF
TGTGCCAGCAGCTTCGGCAGGGGAAGAAACACCATATATTTT
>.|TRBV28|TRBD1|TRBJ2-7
CASSSSGTGRPYEQYF
TGTGCCAGCAGTTCTTCCGGGACAGGGAGACCCTACGAGCAGTACTTC
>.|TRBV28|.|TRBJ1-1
CASSLGRGGTEAFF
TGTGCCAGCAGTTTAGGAAGGGGGGGGACTGAAGCTTTCTTT
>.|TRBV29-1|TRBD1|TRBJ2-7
CSVEDPGQGYYEQYF
TGCAGCGTTGAAGATCCGGGACAGGGATACTACGAGCAGTACTTC
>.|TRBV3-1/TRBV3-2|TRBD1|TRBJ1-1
CASSLNRGTEAFF
TGTGCCAGCAGCCTTAACAGGGGTACTGAAGCTTTCTTT
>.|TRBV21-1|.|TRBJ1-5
CASPTRCLYQPQHF
TGTGCCAGCCCGACACGGTGCTTATATCAGCCCCAGCATTTT
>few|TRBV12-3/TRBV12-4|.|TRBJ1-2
CASSISNYGYTF
TGTGCCAGCAGTATATCCAACTATGGCTACACCTTC
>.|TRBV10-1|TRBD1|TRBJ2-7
CASRRMDRGSYEQYF
TGCGCCAGCAGGAGGATGGACAGGGGCTCCTACGAGCAGTACTTC
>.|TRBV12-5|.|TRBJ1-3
CASGSSPDSPSGNTIYF
TGTGCTAGTGGTTCCTCCCCGGACAGTCCCTCTGGAAACACCATATATTTT
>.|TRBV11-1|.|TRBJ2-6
CASSSVLSGANVLTF
TGTGCCAGCAGCTCGGTGCTCTCTGGGGCCAACGTCCTGACTTTC
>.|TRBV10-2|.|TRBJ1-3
CASSESRDRPISYF
TGCGCCAGCAGTGAGTCGAGAGACAGGCCTATTAGTTACTTT
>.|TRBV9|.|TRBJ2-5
CASSPGETQYF
TGTGCCAGCAGCCCCGGGGAGACCCAGTACTTC
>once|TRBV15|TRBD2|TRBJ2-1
CATKDRGGFPNEQFF
TGTGCCACCAAAGACCGCGGGGGGTTCCCCAATGAGCAGTTCTTC
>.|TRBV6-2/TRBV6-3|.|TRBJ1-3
CASSDWGLVSGNTIYF
TGTGCCAGCAGCGACTGGGGGCTCGTCTCTGGAAACACCATATATTTT
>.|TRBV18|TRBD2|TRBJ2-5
CASSLTGLAQETQYF
TGTGCCAGCTCACTTACCGGACTAGCTCAGGAGACCCAGTACTTC
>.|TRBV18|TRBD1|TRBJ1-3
CASSRDSFSSGNTIYF
TGTGCCAGCTCACGGGACAGTTTCTCCTCTGGAAACACCATATATTTT
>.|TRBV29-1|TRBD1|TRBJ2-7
CSVVGQGRSYEQYF
TGCAGCGTTGTGGGACAGGGGCGATCCTACGAGCAGTACTTC
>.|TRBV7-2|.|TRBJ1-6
CASSPPTAGNSPLHF
TGTGCCAGCAGCCCTCCGACAGCGGGGAATTCACCCCTCCACTTT
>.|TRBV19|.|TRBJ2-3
CASSTTSTDTQYF
TGTGCCAGTAGTACGACTAGCACAGATACGCAGTATTTT
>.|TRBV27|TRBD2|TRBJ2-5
CASSLSRGETQYF
TGTGCCAGCAGTTTATCGCGGGGGGAGACCCAGTACTTC
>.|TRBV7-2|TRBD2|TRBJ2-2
CASSSSGNTGELFF
TGTGCCAGCAGCTCCAGCGGGAACACCGGTGAGCTGTTTTTT
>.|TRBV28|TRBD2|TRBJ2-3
CASSSPPSGRAGDTQYF
TGTGCCAGCAGCTCCCCGCCTAGCGGGAGGGCCGGGGATACGCAGTATTTT
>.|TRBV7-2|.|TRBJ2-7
CASSSQTPRSEQYF
TGTGCCAGCAGCTCCCAAACACCGCGGTCGGAGCAGTACTTC
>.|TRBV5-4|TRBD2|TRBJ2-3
CASTGGPSGADTQYF
TGTGCCAGTACGGGAGGGCCCTCGGGGGCAGATACGCAGTATTTT
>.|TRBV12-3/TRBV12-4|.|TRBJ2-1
CASSDSTYNEQFF
TGTGCCAGCAGTGACAGTACTTACAATGAGCAGTTCTTC
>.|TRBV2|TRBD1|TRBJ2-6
CASRGQGEAGANVLTF
TGTGCCAGCCGCGGACAGGGGGAAGCTGGGGCCAACGTCCTGACTTTC
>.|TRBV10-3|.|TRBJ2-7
CAISESHGFEQYF
TGTGCCATCAGTGAGTCGCACGGGTTCGAGCAGTACTTC
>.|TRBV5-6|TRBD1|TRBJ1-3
CASSRTGSGNTIYF
TGTGCCAGCAGCAGGACAGGCAGCGGAAACACCATATATTTT